A single sample is the source of the 7 T cell receptor beta chains below, sequenced in a study of CD8+CD57+ T cells in acquired aplastic anemia. The use of genomic DNA as template underpinned the TCR beta VDJ and CDR3 profiling. Via MiXCR, TCRdb re-called the reads, giving one row per CDR3 protein. The sample has 42,000 or so distinct CDR3 sequences; about 65% are singletons. The material sequenced was sorted CD4+, CD8+, or CD8+CD57+ T cells (not recorded which) from PBMCs. These receptors originate from a human donor in good health, serving as a control.

This clonotype occurred a few times. The chain joins TRBV3-1 to TRBJ1-2; a weak D match, TRBD1 (5 bases). Germline V gives CDR1 LGHDT, CDR2 YNNKEL (reference sequence). V lost 0 bases and J lost 8, with 19 bases in between. The CDR3 length is 16 residues. The CDR3 loop is CASSQERDGTSYGYTF. In nucleotides, the CDR3 is TGTGCCAGCAGCCAAGAGCGGGACGGGACTTCGTACGGCTACACCTTC.

J is TRBJ1-2 and V is TRBV7-3, with D possibly being TRBD1 (6 bases). Trimming removed 0 bases from V and 5 bases from J, with 13 bases in between. This CDR3 comprises 15 residues. Germline-derived CDR1 and CDR2 are SGHTA and FQGTGA. CDR3 sequence: CASSLTHRDQYGYTF. The CDR3 DNA sequence: TGTGCCAGCAGCTTAACGCACAGGGATCAGTATGGCTACACCTTC.

This clonotype was counted ten times or more. This sequence may be a read error, since a much larger clone differs from it by one base. This CDR3 is missing its conserved last phenylalanine or tryptophan, likely due to a read error. This sequence joins TRBV20-1 and TRBJ2-7, with D perhaps matching TRBD1 (6 bases). Trimming stripped 6 bases from V and 0 bases from J, with 12 bases between. CDR3 length: 13 amino acids. Germline CDR1 and CDR2: DFQATT and SNEGSKA (reference sequence). This CDR3 is CSAPKDSSYEQYL. The DNA for the CDR3 is TGCAGTGCGCCGAAGGACAGCTCCTACGAGCAGTACCTC.

The chain uses TRBV7-3 and TRBJ2-5, with 7 bases lining up with TRBD1. This CDR3 comprises 13 residues. Germline CDR1 is SGHTA and CDR2 is FQGTGA. V shed 3 bases and J 2 bases; nucleotides not matched to a gene: 0. CDR3 sequence: CASSLGQQETQYF. CDR3 DNA sequence: TGTGCCAGCAGCTTGGGACAGCAAGAGACCCAGTACTTC.

In its sample, this clonotype was seen once. The chain couples TRBV5-1 to TRBJ2-7; D uncertain. V was pared by 0 bases and J by 1 base, with 8 bases between. The germline gives CDR1 SGHRS, CDR2 YFSETQ. The CDR3 is made up of 14 amino acids. As DNA, the CDR3 is TGCGCCAGCAGCTTGGATCCAGTTTCCTACGAGCAGTACTTC. This codes for CASSLDPVSYEQYF.

The rearrangement links TRBV2 to TRBJ2-1; D gene uncertain. This CDR3 is 12 amino acids long. V shed 7 bases and J shed 5 bases, with 9 bases lying between them. Germline V gives CDR1 SNHLY, CDR2 FYNNEI. CDR3 sequence: CASTYVDNEQFF. The CDR3, as DNA: TGTGCCAGCACCTACGTGGACAATGAGCAGTTCTTC.

This clonotype is medium-sized. CDR3 loop: CATSGGAGTARGYTF. CDR3 nucleotide sequence: TGTGCCACCAGTGGGGGGGCCGGGACGGCCCGCGGCTACACCTTC. This chain uses TRBV24-1 with TRBJ1-2, with D perhaps matching TRBD1 (6 bases). The CDR3 covers 15 residues. In germline, CDR1 is KGHDR, CDR2 SFDVKD. The V and J ends lost 5 bases and 8 bases respectively, with 20 bases between them.